These T cell receptor beta chains were read from a single sample in a study of blood T cell repertoires in COVID-19. TCRdb's copy holds only in-frame clones and misses some; the assay was immunoSEQ multiplex PCR. The sample includes a few hundred thousand clones, over 80% of them seen just once. Sample: PBMCs or T cells enriched from blood (not recorded which). All receptors derive from a human donor in a cohort exposed to, infected with or recovered from COVID-19 (not recorded which). The donor label of this sample is uncertain. CDR3s include the opening cysteine and the closing phenylalanine or tryptophan. The order of the fields is V gene, D gene, J gene, clone size, CDR3 DNA, CDR3 protein. A D gene is named only where the DNA matches it firmly. Clone size is given for some rows only: seen once, a few or many times, or a class if the clone is expanded.

TRBV3-1/TRBV3-2	-	TRBJ1-1	once	TGTGCCAGCTCCGTCGGGAGGAATGCTTTCTTT	CASSVGRNAFF
TRBV3-1/TRBV3-2	-	TRBJ1-1	-	TGTGCCAGCAGCCAAGATCGAGGGAACACTGAAGCTTTCTTT	CASSQDRGNTEAFF
TRBV19	-	TRBJ2-7	-	TGTGCCAGTAGTATAGGGGGCAGGGGCGTCCTTAGAAGATACGAGCAGTACTTC	CASSIGGRGVLRRYEQYF
TRBV6-5	TRBD1	TRBJ2-1	-	TGTGCCAGCCTACAGGGGGCCGTACCCCACAATGAGCAGTTCTTC	CASLQGAVPHNEQFF
TRBV11-3	-	TRBJ2-2	-	TGTGCCAGCAGCTTAGGTGGGGGGGCAAACACCGGGGAGCTGTTTTTT	CASSLGGGANTGELFF
TRBV6-1	TRBD1	TRBJ2-7	-	TGTGCCAGCAGTGAAATCCGGTTGTTTGGACAGGGTGGAACTAGCTCCTACGAGCAGTACTTC	CASSEIRLFGQGGTSSYEQYF
TRBV24-1	-	TRBJ2-3	-	TGTGCCACCTCCCGGGGGACAGATACGCAGTATTTT	CATSRGTDTQYF
TRBV6-5	-	TRBJ1-2	-	TGTGCCAGCGCCGTCGGGGGTTCTAACTATGGCTACACCTTC	CASAVGGSNYGYTF
TRBV4-1	TRBD2	TRBJ2-3	once	TGCGCCAGCAGCCCCCTGACTAGCAGTTTCACAGATACGCAGTATTTT	CASSPLTSSFTDTQYF
TRBV18	TRBD2	TRBJ2-3	-	TGTGCCAGCTCACCCCGAGAATGGACTAGTCCAAGCACAGATACGCAGTATTTT	CASSPREWTSPSTDTQYF
TRBV29-1	-	TRBJ2-5	-	TGCAGCGTAGGACAGTCAAAGGAGACCCAGTACTTC	CSVGQSKETQYF
TRBV2	-	TRBJ1-1	few	TGTGCCAGCGCGAGGGAGTTTAGTGAAGCTTTCTTT	CASAREFSEAFF
TRBV27	-	TRBJ1-1	-	TGTGCCAGCAGTTTGGCAGGGCCGAACACTGAAGCTTTCTTT	CASSLAGPNTEAFF
TRBV5-1	TRBD1	TRBJ1-1	-	TGCGCCAGCAGCTTAGTGCCAGGGGGCGCGAACACTGAAGCTTTCTTT	CASSLVPGGANTEAFF
TRBV7-2	-	TRBJ1-5	-	TGTGCCAGCAGCTTAGACCCGGGCGGAGGGCCCCAGCATTTT	CASSLDPGGGPQHF
TRBV29-1	TRBD2	TRBJ2-1	once	TGCAGCGTAGGGACTAGCGGAGCTTACAATGAGCAGTTCTTC	CSVGTSGAYNEQFF
TRBV4-2	-	TRBJ1-3	-	TGTGCCAGCAGCCAAGAGGGTGTATTCTCCGGGGACACCATATATTTT	CASSQEGVFSGDTIYF